Given below is one T cell receptor beta chain in context. The method was immunoSEQ multiplex PCR; TCRdb's version includes in-frame clones alone and lacks a portion of them. The profile shows roughly 150,000 clones, around nine tenths of them singletons. The sample originates from a study of blood T cell repertoires in COVID-19. Germline CDR1 reads SEHNR; CDR2 reads FQNEAQ (reference sequence). The CDR3 has 12 amino acids. V was cut by 3 bases and J by 9 bases, with 11 bases left in between. Sequencing was performed on peripheral blood. The chain links TRBV7-9 to TRBJ1-1; D possibly corresponds to TRBD1 (5 bases). The TCR sequence derives from a woman in her 70s with COVID-19, enrolled during active disease. The CDR3 DNA reads TGTGCCAGCAGCTTGTCGGACACCAAAGCTTTCTTT. It specifies CASSLSDTKAFF.